These T cell receptor beta chains were read from a single sample in a study of shared clonotypes between healthy human individuals. Clones were sequenced by immunoSEQ multiplex PCR, and TCRdb holds only the in-frame ones, with some missing. Among about 180,000 clones listed, roughly 93% were seen once. The sequencing sample was made of naive CD4+ T cells sorted from blood. The receptors were gathered from a woman aged 25 to 39 in good health. CDR3s include the opening cysteine and the closing phenylalanine or tryptophan.

j_call | v_call | cdr3_aa
TRBJ1-5 | TRBV29-1 | CSVGVFSNQPQHF
TRBJ2-7 | TRBV9 | CASSAFWTGGYEQYF
TRBJ1-5 | TRBV28 | CASSLLGGGEDQPQHF
TRBJ1-2 | TRBV5-1 | CASSAQGGYGYTF
TRBJ1-6 | TRBV19 | CASSVTGTANNSPLHF
TRBJ2-4 | TRBV7-5 | CVRSLVGDSCNIQYF
TRBJ1-1 | TRBV28 | CASSFGLVTEAFF
TRBJ1-2 | TRBV28 | CASSDTSNYGYTF
TRBJ1-6 | TRBV30 | CAWSVLKGRNSPLHF
TRBJ1-4 | TRBV28 | CASSILGGLGEKLFF
TRBJ2-6 | TRBV19 | CASSITLSGANVLTF